This TCR beta chain was recovered during a study of T cell repertoires in cytomegalovirus infection. About the research overall: Based on public TCR beta signatures, there were indications of CMV infection and of a matching HLA type.

CDR1 and CDR2 (germline): MNHNS, SASEGT. The V gene lost 7 bases and the J gene lost 4 bases, with 13 bases spanning the gap. This CDR3 comprises 14 residues. Whole-study results and caveats: What dominated the ex vivo response were HLA-C-restricted CMV-specific TCR beta clonotypes. Carriers of CMV and the relevant HLA type were discriminated by public TCR beta frequency.

Each CDR3 protein is one row after TCRdb ran MiXCR on the reads. The sample contains some 180,000 distinct CDR3 sequences, about 17% of which appear only once. This clonotype came up a few times. Its antigen is as yet unknown. Sequencing used CD8+ T cells from PBMCs. V and J are TRBV6-1 and TRBJ1-4; no clear D gene. The sequence came from a human donor in good health (CMV status not recorded). Some clones in this sample may be carry-over from other donors' samples. The CDR3 spells CASTPHGRNEKLFF. The DNA of the CDR3 is TGTGCCAGCACCCCGCACGGACGTAATGAAAAACTGTTTTTT.